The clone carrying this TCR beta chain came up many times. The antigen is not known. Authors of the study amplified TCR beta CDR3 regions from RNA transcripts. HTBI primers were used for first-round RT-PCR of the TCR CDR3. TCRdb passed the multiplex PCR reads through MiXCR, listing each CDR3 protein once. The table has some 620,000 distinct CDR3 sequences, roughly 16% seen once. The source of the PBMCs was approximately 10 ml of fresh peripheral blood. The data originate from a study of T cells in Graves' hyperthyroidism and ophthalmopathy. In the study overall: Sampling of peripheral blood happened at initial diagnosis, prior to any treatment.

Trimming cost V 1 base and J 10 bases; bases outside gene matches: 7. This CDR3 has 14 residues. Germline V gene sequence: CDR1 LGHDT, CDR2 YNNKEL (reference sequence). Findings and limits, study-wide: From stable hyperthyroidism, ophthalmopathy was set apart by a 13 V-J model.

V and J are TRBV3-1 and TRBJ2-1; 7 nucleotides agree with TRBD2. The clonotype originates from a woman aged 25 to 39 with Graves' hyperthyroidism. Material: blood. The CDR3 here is CASSQAGGGGEQFF. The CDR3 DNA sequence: TGTGCCAGCAGCCAAGCGGGGGGTGGGGGAGAGCAGTTCTTC.